The clone carrying this T cell receptor (beta chain) was observed a single time. Clinical history as reported by participants underpinned cohort assignment. No more than 2 weeks before study entry, exposed participants had met a case of COVID-19. As processed by the authors: Counts of nucleated cells, estimated from reference gene primer amplification, were obtained. The repertoire was sequenced with immunoSEQ multiplex PCR; TCRdb's copy has only in-frame clones and lacks some. V, J and clone size reflect that table, while D and trimming were determined from the DNA. This table holds about 430,000 clones, roughly 90% found once. The CDR3 loop spans 15 amino acids. Germline assignment: CDR1 LGHDT and CDR2 YNNKEL (reference sequence). With 4 bases clipped from V and 0 bases from J, the junction kept 5 bases outside the gene matches. This specimen comes from a study of blood T cell repertoires in COVID-19. About the research overall: Samples came from the United States, Italy and Spain, spanning acute and convalescent COVID-19.

V gene TRBV3-1 (or the pseudogene TRBV3-2) combines with J gene TRBJ2-7; TRBD2 matches at 8 bases. The sequencing input was PBMCs or T cells enriched from blood (not recorded which). The receptor was isolated from a woman aged 18-35 years who had been exposed to COVID-19. For the CDR3, the DNA is TGTGCCAGCAGCCTACTCGCGGGAGGCTCCTACGAGCAGTACTTC. Translation gives CASSLLAGGSYEQYF.